What follows is one TCR beta chain and its context. The data belong to a study of T cell changes during pregnancy in multiple sclerosis. V lost 3 bases, J lost 1 base, and 7 bases lay in between. Germline CDR1 and CDR2: SGHTA and FQGNSA. The CDR3 runs to 14 residues. Method: immunoSEQ multiplex PCR; TCRdb's copy keeps in-frame clones and lacks some. The repertoire holds about 72,000 clones, with 91% as singletons. The chain carries TRBV7-2 and TRBJ1-3; D call uncertain. Sequencing used peripheral blood, obtained in the third trimester of pregnancy. The clonotype was recovered from a female donor in good health, enrolled as a control in a pregnancy study. CDR3 coding DNA: TGTGCCAGCAGCTTCGCACTATCTGGAAACACCATATATTTT. The encoded protein is CASSFALSGNTIYF.